These 19 T cell receptor beta chains were sequenced from one sample in a study of blood T cells in healthy people across ages. With a J-beta primer mix and a sample-barcoded 5' primer, a second PCR ran roughly 6 to 11 cycles. One entry per CDR3 protein results from TCRdb running MiXCR on the 5' RACE reads. Of under 2 million distinct CDR3 sequences in the sample, almost 35% were seen once. Sequences were obtained from blood. These receptors originate from a woman aged 30 to 39 in good health.

The chain carries TRBV9 and TRBJ2-1, with 12 bases aligning to TRBD2. Germline lookup yields CDR1 SGDLS and CDR2 YYNGEE. Trimming at V came to 1 base and at J to 9 bases, leaving 8 bases not matched to a gene. The length of the CDR3 is 16 residues. This CDR3 reads CASSVRTSGGPPEQFF. The CDR3 DNA is TGTGCCAGCAGCGTAAGAACTAGCGGGGGGCCTCCTGAGCAGTTCTTC.

The chain carries TRBV11-2 and TRBJ2-7, with 9 bases lining up with TRBD1. The V and J ends lost 5 bases and 4 bases, in that order; junction bases with no gene match: 6. In germline, CDR1 is SGHAT, CDR2 FQNNGV. CDR3 length: 14 amino acids. The CDR3 here is CASSTKGTGYEQYF. Written as DNA, the CDR3 is TGTGCCAGCAGCACAAAAGGGACAGGGTACGAGCAGTACTTC.

V usage is TRBV27 and J usage is TRBJ2-1, with 12 bases identical to TRBD2. Germline V lookup: CDR1 MNHEY, CDR2 SMNVEV (reference sequence). The CDR3 is 17 residues long. With V trimmed by 5 bases and J by 2 bases, 7 bases remained unmatched. CDR3 coding DNA: TGTGCCAGCAGTGGAACTTCTAGCGGGGGGGCCTACAATGAGCAGTTCTTC. Translation: CASSGTSSGGAYNEQFF.

The rearrangement joins TRBV29-1 to TRBJ2-2, with D perhaps being TRBD1 or TRBD2 (7 bases each). Germline CDR1 SQVTM, CDR2 ANQGSEA. There are 16 residues in the CDR3. The V end was cut by 3 bases, the J end by 6 bases, with 20 bases between. CDR3 sequence (DNA): TGCAGCGTTGAGCTAGACAGGGCGGGGGATCCCGGGGAGCTGTTTTTT. Protein product: CSVELDRAGDPGELFF.

This clonotype has only one observation. Possible read error: a much larger clone is one base away. The chain recombines TRBV12-3 or TRBV12-4 with TRBJ2-7, with unresolved D. The CDR3 is 11 amino acids. The CDR3 DNA is TGTGCCGGCAGAGCAGCTTACGAGCAGTACTTC. As protein: CAGRAAYEQYF.

This clonotype was observed a handful of times. The rearrangement uses TRBV5-1 and TRBJ2-5; 13 positions agree with TRBD2. This CDR3 is built from 16 residues. Trimming cost V 2 bases and J 2 bases; bases outside gene matches: 3. CDR1 is SGHRS and CDR2 is YFSETQ in the germline V gene. The CDR3 here is CASSFGLAGVQETQYF. The CDR3 nucleotides are TGCGCCAGCAGCTTTGGACTAGCGGGAGTACAAGAGACCCAGTACTTC.

This clonotype appeared a few times. This rearrangement joins TRBV3-1 to TRBJ2-3; D not certain. V lost 5 bases, J lost 6 bases, and 15 bases lay in between. CDR3 length: 14 amino acids. Germline CDR1 LGHDT, CDR2 YNNKEL (reference sequence). Here the CDR3 reads CASSSRPLGDTQYF. The DNA of the CDR3 is TGTGCCAGCAGCTCCCGTCCGTTGGGTGATACGCAGTATTTT.

The chain has TRBV29-1 and TRBJ2-5; D could derive from TRBD1 or TRBD2 (7 bases each). This CDR3 has 12 amino acids. V was shortened by 6 bases and J by 13 bases, with 21 bases between the two germline ends. CDR1 and CDR2 (germline): SQVTM, ANQGSEA. CDR3 sequence reads: CSVGREAGGRYF. The CDR3 bases are TGCAGCGTAGGGAGGGAGGCAGGGGGTCGGTACTTC.

The chain has TRBV4-1 and TRBJ2-6; TRBD1 is a possible D gene (6 bases). CDR1 and CDR2 (germline): MGHRA, YSYEKL. The CDR3 consists of 18 residues. Trimming stripped 1 base from V and 0 bases from J, with 13 bases between. CDR3 amino acids: CASSQGGQTISGANVLTF. CDR3 nucleotide sequence: TGCGCCAGCAGCCAAGGAGGACAGACGATCTCTGGGGCCAACGTCCTGACTTTC.

The V call is TRBV10-3, the J call TRBJ1-2; 7 bases are a match to TRBD1. CDR3 length: 15 residues. Germline V CDR1 and CDR2: ENHRY, SYGVKD. V lost 5 bases to trimming and J lost 3 bases; unmatched junction nucleotides: 9. The CDR3: CAISCPNRGDYGYTF. CDR3 DNA: TGTGCCATCAGTTGTCCGAACAGGGGAGACTATGGCTACACCTTC.

In the case of this clonotype: The junction differs from germline at one of its ends, possibly a read error. The chain is built from TRBV27 and TRBJ1-2, with D possibly TRBD1 on 5 matching bases. Germline-derived CDR1 and CDR2 are MNHEY and SMNVEV (reference sequence). CDR3 length: 13 amino acids. In DNA form, the CDR3 reads TGTGCCAGCAGTTCAGGGCGGGGATATGACTACACCTTC. It codes for CASSSGRGYDYTF.

This clonotype has more than one count but fewer than ten. The chain combines TRBV28 with TRBJ2-3; 10 positions agree with TRBD2. CDR3 length: 14 residues. Trimming at V came to 7 bases and at J to 6 bases, leaving 7 bases not matched to a gene. Germline V gives CDR1 MDHEN, CDR2 SYDVKM. CDR3 in amino acids: CASTEAGGTDTQYF. CDR3 sequence (DNA): TGTGCCAGCACCGAAGCGGGGGGGACTGATACGCAGTATTTT.

This clonotype was observed many times. The CDR3 sequence is CASAPVGGLGYEQYF. CDR3 coding DNA: TGTGCCAGCGCCCCGGTAGGGGGGCTAGGGTACGAGCAGTACTTC. This sequence joins TRBV6-6 and TRBJ2-7, with D tentatively TRBD1 or TRBD2 (6 bases each). V lost 8 bases and J 4 bases, leaving 21 bases between the germline ends. This CDR3 is built from 15 residues. Germline V gene data show CDR1 as MNHNY and CDR2 as SVGAGI (reference sequence).

The rearrangement links TRBV5-1 to TRBJ2-2; 8 positions match TRBD1. The germline V gene encodes CDR1 SGHRS and CDR2 YFSETQ. The V segment lost 1 base and the J segment 7 bases; nucleotides outside the gene matches: 6. The CDR3 has 15 residues. The DNA of the CDR3 is TGCGCCAGCAGCTTGAAACAGGGGGACGGCGGGGAGCTGTTTTTT. Its protein product is CASSLKQGDGGELFF.

The count of this clonotype is one. One junction end disagrees with the germline gene, perhaps due to a read error. V is TRBV6-5 and J is TRBJ1-1; D uncertain. Germline V gene sequence: CDR1 MNHEY, CDR2 SVGAGI. The CDR3 is 17 amino acids. CDR3 DNA sequence: TGTGCCAGCAGTTACTCGACCTCGCAGGCCTATGGCACTGAGGCTTTCTTT. Translated, it gives CASSYSTSQAYGTEAFF.

The rearrangement uses TRBV10-2 and TRBJ2-1; D is ambiguous. Germline V gene data show CDR1 as WSHSY and CDR2 as SAAADI. The CDR3 has 13 amino acids. V was clipped by 10 bases and J by 3 bases, with 13 bases between them. CDR3 residues: CAISDSLYNEQFF. Here the CDR3 DNA reads TGCGCCATCTCCGACTCCCTCTACAATGAGCAGTTCTTC.

As regards this clonotype: At one of its ends the junction is not consistent with the germline gene, which may arise from a read error. In nucleotides, the CDR3 is TGCAACGTTACGGACAGGAGCACTGAAGCTTTCTTT. Its translation: CNVTDRSTEAFF. This rearrangement joins TRBV29-1 to TRBJ1-1, with 7 nucleotides matching TRBD1. The CDR3 length is 12 residues. Per germline, CDR1 SQVTM and CDR2 ANQGSEA.

In DNA, the CDR3 is TGTGCCAGCAGTTTTGCGGGTGACCTGGACGAGCAGTACTTC. It codes for CASSFAGDLDEQYF. This rearrangement joins TRBV28 to TRBJ2-7; a weak D match, TRBD2 (5 bases). Trimming removed 3 bases at V and 5 bases at J, with 14 bases between. CDR1 MDHEN and CDR2 SYDVKM come from the germline V gene. CDR3 size: 14 residues.

The J gene is TRBJ1-5, the V gene TRBV10-3; D is ambiguous. Germline V CDR1 and CDR2: ENHRY, SYGVKD. This CDR3 is built from 13 residues. Between the trimmed V and J ends, which lost 7 bases and 0 bases, there was a span of 7 bases. Here the CDR3 DNA reads TGTGCCATCACCCAGAATAGCAATCAGCCCCAGCATTTT. Its translation: CAITQNSNQPQHF.